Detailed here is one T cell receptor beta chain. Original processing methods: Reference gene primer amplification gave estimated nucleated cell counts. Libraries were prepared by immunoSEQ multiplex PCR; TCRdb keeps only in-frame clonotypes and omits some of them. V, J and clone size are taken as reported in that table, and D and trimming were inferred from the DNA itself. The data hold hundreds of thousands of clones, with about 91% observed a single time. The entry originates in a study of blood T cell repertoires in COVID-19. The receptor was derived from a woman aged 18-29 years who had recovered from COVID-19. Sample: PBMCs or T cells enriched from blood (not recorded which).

The CDR3 loop is CASSPGLVWYEQYF. The CDR3 nucleotides read TGTGCCAGCAGCCCCGGACTAGTATGGTACGAGCAGTACTTC. The V and J genes are TRBV9 and TRBJ2-7; 7 nucleotides agree with TRBD2. V was clipped by 4 bases and J by 4 bases; unmatched bases: 8. This CDR3 region has 14 residues. Per germline, CDR1 SGDLS and CDR2 YYNGEE.